The present TCR beta chain was sequenced within a study of blood T cell repertoires in COVID-19. The CDR3 length is 14 residues. CDR1 is MGHDK and CDR2 is SYGVNS in the germline V gene. Trimming stripped 2 bases from V and 1 base from J, with 8 bases between. Adults between roughly 18 and 95 years of age took part from some 25 US areas. Participants had their cohort set by participant-reported clinical history. Methods used by the authors: From reference gene primer amplification, estimates of nucleated cell counts were derived. Profiled with immunoSEQ multiplex PCR; TCRdb holds only in-frame clones, not every one. Clone size and V and J calls were adopted from that table, with D and trimming inferred from the DNA. The sample shows some 300,000 clones, roughly 86% of them seen only once.

This rearrangement joins TRBV25-1 to TRBJ1-1; no reliable D call. The sequence came from a woman in her thirties who had recovered from COVID-19. Sequenced sample: PBMCs or T cells enriched from blood (not recorded which). The chain's CDR3 is CASSESAGNTEAFF. The CDR3 DNA is TGTGCCAGCAGTGAAAGCGCGGGGAACACTGAAGCTTTCTTT.